This TCR beta chain emerged from a study of blood T cell repertoires in COVID-19. Study as a whole: Specimens from acute and convalescent COVID-19 originated in the United States, Italy and Spain.

CDR1 is SGHNT, CDR2 YYREEE, per germline (reference sequence). Unmatched junction bases numbered 7, after V lost 0 bases and J lost 6 bases. The CDR3 is 16 amino acids. In the authors' methods: Scientists estimated how many nucleated cells there were by amplifying reference gene primers. TCRdb keeps only in-frame clones here, not all; method: immunoSEQ multiplex PCR. V and J calls plus clone size are reproduced from that table; the DNA served to infer D and trimming. The sample includes 110,000 to 150,000 clones, roughly 80% seen only once; the top ten take 3.5% to 5%. The chain carries TRBV5-4 and TRBJ2-7; 12 positions match TRBD1. The sequencing input was peripheral blood. This receptor was taken from a woman aged 80 or over with acute or convalescent COVID-19. The CDR3 reads CASSLEGQGARVEQYF. In DNA, the CDR3 is TGTGCCAGCAGCTTGGAGGGACAGGGGGCGCGGGTCGAGCAGTACTTC.